This T cell receptor beta chain emerged from a study of radiotherapy plus CTLA-4 blockade in lung cancer. About the study: Disease control was present in 25% to 35% of patients, and objective responses in roughly 17%. Study-wide results and caveats: Tumor-derived TCR clones expanded in blood after radiotherapy plus ipilimumab.

This table comes from immunoSEQ multiplex PCR, and its TCRdb copy is limited to in-frame clones, with some not included. The data show around 38,000 clones, with 86% seen just once and less than 25% held by the top ten. Notes on this clone: Its antigen is unknown.

The V and J ends lost 8 bases and 11 bases respectively, with 15 bases between them. This CDR3 contains 12 residues. Germline assignment: CDR1 LNHDA and CDR2 SQIVND (reference sequence). The V call is TRBV19, the J call TRBJ2-2; D may be TRBD2 (5 bases). Sample: peripheral blood, taken from a patient treated with radiotherapy plus ipilimumab. The clonotype was recovered from a human donor with non-small cell lung cancer whose response to radiotherapy plus ipilimumab could not be evaluated. This chain's CDR3 is CASEGFHPELFF. The CDR3 DNA follows: TGTGCCAGTGAGGGTTTTCACCCAGAGCTGTTTTTT. The full variable domain, its missing parts supplied by reference TRBV19 and TRBJ2-2, is DGGITQSPKYLFRKEGQNVTLSCEQNLNHDAMYWYRQDPGQGLRLIYYSQIVNDFQKGDIAEGYSVSREKKESFPLTVTSAQKNPTAFYLCASEGFHPELFFGEGSRLTVL.